These 8 T cell receptor beta chains came from one sample sequenced in a study of blood T cells in healthy people across ages. Alongside a J-beta primer mix, a sample-barcoded 5' primer served in a second PCR lasting roughly 7 to 12 cycles. In TCRdb, the 5' RACE reads were re-called with MiXCR into one record per CDR3 protein. The sample includes 650,000 to 700,000 distinct CDR3 sequences, 52% of them seen just once. The sequencing sample was made of blood. The receptors were gathered from a woman older than 75 in good health.

The chain employs TRBV6-5 and TRBJ2-5, with TRBD2 matching 9 bases. The J call may be faulty, since TRBJ2-7 better matches the DNA end. The CDR3 is made up of 14 amino acids. Germline values: CDR1 MNHEY, CDR2 SVGAGI. CDR3 amino acids: CASRAPGLAIEQYF. In nucleotides, the CDR3 is TGTGCCAGCAGAGCTCCGGGACTAGCTATCGAGCAGTACTTC.

A few counts support this clonotype. The rearrangement uses TRBV12-3 or TRBV12-4 and TRBJ1-2; the match to TRBD1 covers 8 bases. CDR3 length equals 13 residues. V dropped 6 bases and J dropped 6; count of bases not matched to a gene: 6. The CDR3 is CASRRTGSNGYTF. CDR3 bases: TGTGCCAGCAGGAGGACAGGGAGTAATGGCTACACCTTC.

J is TRBJ2-3 and V is TRBV29-1, with 9 bases identical to TRBD2. This CDR3 has 15 amino acids. J gave up 3 bases and V 3 bases, and 7 bases lay outside the gene matches. Germline V gene data show CDR1 as SQVTM and CDR2 as ANQGSEA. DNA for the CDR3: TGCAGCGTTGATTGGCGGGAGGGCTTTACAGATACGCAGTATTTT. Encoded protein: CSVDWREGFTDTQYF.

On this clonotype: A read error may explain this, as a much larger clone is one base away. This chain joins TRBV11-2 and TRBJ2-1; 8 positions agree with TRBD2. Germline V gives CDR1 SGHAT, CDR2 FQNNGV. CDR3 length: 15 residues. Germline trimming cut 4 bases from V and 9 bases from J; bases unmatched to any gene: 11. This chain's CDR3 is CASSSEGSGIGEQFF. The CDR3 DNA reads TGTGCCAGCAGCTCGGAGGGTAGCGGGATTGGTGAGCAGTTCTTC.

This clonotype has ten or more counts. A much more abundant neighbour one base away suggests this may be a read error. This sequence joins TRBV6-5 and TRBJ2-5, with TRBD1 matching 9 bases. V lost 4 bases and J lost 4; bases outside the gene matches: 4. This CDR3 region has 14 residues. Looked up from germline, CDR1 is MNHEY and CDR2 is SVGAGI. This CDR3 is CASSFWGQGETQYF. In DNA, the CDR3 is TGTGCCAGCAGTTTCTGGGGACAGGGAGAGACCCAGTACTTC.

The chain links TRBV5-1 to TRBJ2-3; TRBD2 matches 9 bases. V shed 6 bases, J shed 4 bases, and the junction held 6 bases outside the gene matches. This CDR3 has 14 residues. The germline V gene encodes CDR1 SGHRS and CDR2 YFSETQ. Here the CDR3 DNA reads TGCGCCAGCAAGGCGGGGGGGCTGGCAGATACGCAGTATTTT. This sequence encodes CASKAGGLADTQYF.

The genes are TRBV20-1 and TRBJ2-2; 8 nucleotides align to TRBD2. The CDR3 runs to 14 residues. J lost 6 bases, V lost 6 bases, and 9 bases had no gene match. Per germline, CDR1 DFQATT and CDR2 SNEGSKA (reference sequence). CDR3 amino acids: CSATPAAGAGELFF. Written as DNA, the CDR3 is TGCAGTGCAACACCCGCAGCGGGAGCCGGGGAGCTGTTTTTT.

This chain joins TRBV6-5 and TRBJ1-2; a weak D match, TRBD1 (5 bases). CDR3 length equals 17 residues. V was trimmed by 0 bases and J by 5 bases, leaving 19 bases between them. Germline-derived CDR1 and CDR2 are MNHEY and SVGAGI. CDR3 sequence reads: CASSYSMLGLGRYGYTF. The CDR3 nucleotides are TGTGCCAGCAGTTACTCGATGTTGGGTTTGGGACGGTATGGCTACACCTTC.